The entry below gives a single T cell receptor beta chain sequence along with its context. The sample originates from a study of CD8+ T cells in alopecia areata. Germline values: CDR1 SGHTA, CDR2 FQGNSA. V lost 5 bases and J 2 bases, leaving 14 bases between the germline ends. This CDR3 is 15 amino acids long. In each case, RNA was isolated and then reverse transcribed into cDNA as the sequencing template. The data were produced by immunoSEQ multiplex PCR, yet TCRdb's version contains in-frame clones alone and is incomplete. Among 200,000 to 250,000 clones listed, about 57% were seen once. Treatment described: oral pan-JAK inhibitor, 5-10 mg twice daily.

This chain connects TRBV7-2 to TRBJ2-3, with D unresolved. The sequencing here drew on CD4+ T cells sorted from blood, taken at week 4, from a patient treated with tofacitinib. The source of this sequence is a human donor with alopecia areata. The CDR3 coding sequence is TGTGCCAGCAGCCCTCGCCTCGCGAACACAGATACGCAGTATTTT. Translated: CASSPRLANTDTQYF.